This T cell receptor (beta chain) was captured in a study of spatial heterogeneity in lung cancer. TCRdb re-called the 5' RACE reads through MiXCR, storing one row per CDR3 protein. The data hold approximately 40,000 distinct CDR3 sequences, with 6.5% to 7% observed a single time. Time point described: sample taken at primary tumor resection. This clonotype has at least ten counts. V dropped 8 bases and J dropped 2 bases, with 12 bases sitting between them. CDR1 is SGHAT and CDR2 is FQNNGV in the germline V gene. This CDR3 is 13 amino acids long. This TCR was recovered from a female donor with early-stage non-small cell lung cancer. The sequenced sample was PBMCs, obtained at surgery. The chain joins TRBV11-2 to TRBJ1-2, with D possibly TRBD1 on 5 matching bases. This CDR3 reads CASRGGLNYGYTF. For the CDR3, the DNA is TGTGCCAGCCGGGGCGGACTAAACTATGGCTACACCTTC.